The present T cell receptor (beta chain) was sequenced within a study of blood T cell repertoires in COVID-19. Study in general: Donors in the United States, Italy and Spain gave samples during acute or convalescent COVID-19. T cells, B-cell-depleted T cells, or PBMCs supplied cDNA or gDNA.

Clones were read by immunoSEQ multiplex PCR, and TCRdb kept only the in-frame ones, dropping some. The table shows about 330,000 clones, with around nine tenths occurring only once. Recruitment covered some 25 US areas and drew participants whose ages spanned roughly 18 to 90 years. V shed 5 bases, J shed 0 bases, and the junction held 7 bases outside the gene matches. Germline-derived CDR1 and CDR2 are SGHNT and YENEEA. The CDR3 runs to 16 residues. V is TRBV11-3 and J is TRBJ2-7; 10 bases line up with TRBD2. This receptor was obtained from a man younger than 40 who had recovered from COVID-19. The sequencing input was PBMCs or T cells enriched from blood (not recorded which). The CDR3 reads CASSASSSGGSYEQYF. In DNA form, the CDR3 reads TGTGCCAGCAGCGCATCCTCTAGCGGGGGCTCCTACGAGCAGTACTTC.